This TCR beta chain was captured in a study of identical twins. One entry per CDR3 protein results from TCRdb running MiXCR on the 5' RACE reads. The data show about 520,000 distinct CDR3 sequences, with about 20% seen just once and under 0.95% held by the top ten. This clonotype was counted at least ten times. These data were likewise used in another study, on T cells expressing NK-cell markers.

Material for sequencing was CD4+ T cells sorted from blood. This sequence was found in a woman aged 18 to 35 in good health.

CDR3 region: CASTDRASAFF. CDR3 in DNA: TGTGCCAGCACAGACAGGGCATCAGCTTTCTTT. V is TRBV6-5 and J is TRBJ1-1, with 7 bases matching TRBD1. CDR1 is MNHEY and CDR2 is SVGAGI in the germline V gene. Losses at the gene ends were 7 bases for V and 10 bases for J; bases not matched to a gene: 6. The CDR3 sequence is 11 residues long.